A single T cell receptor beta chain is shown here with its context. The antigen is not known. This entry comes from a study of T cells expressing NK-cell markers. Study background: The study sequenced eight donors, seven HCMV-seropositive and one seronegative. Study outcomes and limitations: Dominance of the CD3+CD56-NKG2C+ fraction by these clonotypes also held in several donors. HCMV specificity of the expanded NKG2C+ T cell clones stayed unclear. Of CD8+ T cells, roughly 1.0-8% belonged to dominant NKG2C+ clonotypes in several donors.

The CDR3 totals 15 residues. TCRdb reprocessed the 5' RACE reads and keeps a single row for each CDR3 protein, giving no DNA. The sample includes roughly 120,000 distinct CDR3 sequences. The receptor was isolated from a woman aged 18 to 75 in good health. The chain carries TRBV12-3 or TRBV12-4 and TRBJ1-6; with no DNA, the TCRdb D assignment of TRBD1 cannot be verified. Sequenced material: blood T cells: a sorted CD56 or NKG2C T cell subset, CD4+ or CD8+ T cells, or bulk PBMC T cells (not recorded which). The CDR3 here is CASTPSLGLDSPLHF.